These T cell receptor beta chains were read from a single sample in a study of blood T cells in healthy people across ages. TCRdb redid the calling of the 5' RACE reads with MiXCR, one entry per CDR3 protein. The sample shows hundreds of thousands of distinct CDR3 sequences, more than 25% of them seen only once. Source material: blood. These receptors all stem from a woman older than 75 in good health. Each CDR3 is given with its conserved first and last residue. A D gene is named only where the DNA matches it firmly. Clone size is stated in some rows and not others, as once, few, many or a class when expanded.

v_call	d_call	clone_size	j_call	cdr3_aa	cdr3_nt
TRBV6-5	.	many	TRBJ1-6	CASSYRMNSPLHF	TGTGCCAGCAGTTACAGGATGAATTCACCCCTCCACTTT
TRBV20-1	.	many	TRBJ2-2	CSARAGNTGELFF	TGCAGTGCTAGAGCGGGGAACACCGGGGAGCTGTTTTTT
TRBV3-1	.	.	TRBJ2-3	CASSQGQGLLTSTDTQYF	TGTGCCAGCAGCCAGGGTCAGGGCCTCTTAACTAGCACAGATACGCAGTATTTT
TRBV29-1	TRBD2	.	TRBJ2-7	CSVVGTSGDVGSYNEQYF	TGCAGCGTCGTCGGGACTAGCGGGGACGTCGGCTCCTACAATGAGCAGTACTTC
TRBV27	.	.	TRBJ2-2	CASGRGDGVTGELFF	TGTGCCAGCGGCCGCGGAGACGGAGTCACCGGGGAGCTGTTTTTT
TRBV25-1	.	many	TRBJ2-1	CASSDNSPEQFF	TGTGCCAGCAGTGACAATTCTCCCGAGCAGTTCTTC
TRBV19	TRBD1	.	TRBJ2-1	CATTDRGYNEQFF	TGTGCCACCACGGACAGGGGCTACAATGAGCAGTTCTTC
TRBV7-2	.	.	TRBJ2-5	CAGSFRILSPRNEQYF	TGTGCCGGCAGCTTTCGTATCCTTTCCCCCCGGAATGAGCAGTACTTC
TRBV9	.	.	TRBJ2-1	CASSVGGAHNEQFF	TGTGCCAGCAGCGTAGGGGGGGCCCACAATGAGCAGTTCTTC
TRBV6-5	.	many	TRBJ2-1	CASSYRREIHSYNEQFF	TGTGCCAGCAGTTACAGGAGGGAGATACACTCCTACAATGAGCAGTTCTTC
TRBV7-9	.	many	TRBJ2-7	CASTPGYEQYF	TGTGCCAGCACCCCGGGGTACGAGCAGTACTTC
TRBV5-1	.	few	TRBJ2-2	CASSSTVGATGELFF	TGCGCCAGCAGTTCAACTGTAGGGGCCACCGGGGAGCTGTTTTTT
TRBV7-2	.	many	TRBJ1-2	CASSNYAERKYGYTF	TGTGCCAGCAGCAACTACGCGGAGAGAAAATATGGCTACACCTTC
TRBV6-1	TRBD2	many	TRBJ2-3	CASTLAGGGSTDTQYF	TGTGCCAGCACTCTAGCGGGGGGGGGTAGCACAGATACGCAGTATTTT
TRBV7-9	.	many	TRBJ2-5	CASSLLSSRETQYF	TGTGCCAGCAGCTTATTGTCTAGCCGGGAGACCCAGTACTTC
TRBV7-9	.	.	TRBJ1-1	CACSLGQNTEAFF	TGTGCCTGCAGCCTGGGACAGAACACTGAAGCTTTCTTT
TRBV12-3/TRBV12-4	.	.	TRBJ1-1	CASSWGPRAGTEAFF	TGTGCCAGCAGTTGGGGACCGCGGGCGGGGACTGAAGCTTTCTTT
TRBV9	TRBD1	many	TRBJ1-2	CASSLDRGKSGYTF	TGTGCCAGCAGCCTGGACAGGGGAAAGAGTGGCTACACCTTC
TRBV4-3	.	many	TRBJ2-5	CASSQGMGVDRETQYF	TGCGCCAGCAGCCAAGGAATGGGTGTAGATCGGGAGACCCAGTACTTC
TRBV20-1	TRBD1	.	TRBJ2-3	CSASPDREGADTQYF	TGCAGTGCTAGTCCCGACAGGGAAGGCGCAGATACGCAGTATTTT
TRBV7-7	TRBD2	once	TRBJ2-2	CASSLGTSATGELFF	TGTGCTAGCAGCTTAGGGACTAGCGCCACCGGGGAGCTGTTTTTT
TRBV15	.	.	TRBJ2-5	CATREGGRNEQYF	TGTGCCACCAGGGAGGGGGGGAGAAATGAGCAGTACTTC
TRBV11-2	.	many	TRBJ1-2	CASSPGARGYGYTF	TGTGCCAGCAGCCCGGGGGCGCGGGGCTATGGCTACACCTTC
TRBV6-4	.	many	TRBJ2-3	CASSDGESSDTQYF	TGTGCCAGCAGTGACGGGGAGAGCTCAGATACGCAGTATTTT
TRBV20-1	TRBD1	few	TRBJ1-6	CSARLRGQEIGSPLHF	TGCAGTGCTAGACTCCGGGGACAGGAGATAGGTTCACCCCTCCACTTT
TRBV27	TRBD1	many	TRBJ2-7	CASSLSQGASPYEQYF	TGTGCCAGCAGTTTGTCCCAGGGGGCGAGCCCCTACGAGCAGTACTTC
TRBV4-1	TRBD1	many	TRBJ1-5	CASSQGEGGTQPQHF	TGCGCCAGCAGCCAAGGTGAAGGGGGCACTCAGCCCCAGCATTTT
TRBV20-1	.	many	TRBJ1-6	CSARVGQGNSPLHF	TGCAGTGCTAGAGTTGGTCAGGGTAATTCACCCCTCCACTTT
TRBV9	TRBD1	.	TRBJ1-5	CASSVGQGPQPQHF	TGTGCCAGCAGCGTAGGACAGGGCCCTCAGCCCCAGCATTTT
TRBV5-1	.	few	TRBJ2-5	CASSLVAERQETQYF	TGCGCCAGCAGCTTGGTTGCGGAGCGGCAAGAGACCCAGTACTTC
TRBV11-2	.	.	TRBJ1-6	CASTQGRNSPLHF	TGTGCCAGCACCCAGGGGCGCAATTCACCCCTCCACTTT
TRBV11-2	TRBD1	many	TRBJ2-5	CASRLGQSPNQETQYF	TGTGCCAGCAGGCTGGGACAGAGCCCAAACCAAGAGACCCAGTACTTC
TRBV18	TRBD1	.	TRBJ2-2	CASSPQDRNPLDTGELFF	TGTGCCAGCTCACCACAGGACAGGAATCCCCTGGACACCGGGGAGCTGTTTTTT
TRBV19	.	.	TRBJ2-3	CASSTGSDTQYF	TGTGCCAGTAGTACAGGGTCAGATACGCAGTATTTT
TRBV2	.	.	TRBJ2-5	CASSEPGWGRAQYF	TGTGCCAGCAGTGAACCAGGTTGGGGACGTGCCCAGTACTTC
TRBV5-5	.	.	TRBJ2-2	CASSLSWGSNTGELFF	TGTGCCAGCAGCTTGAGCTGGGGTTCTAACACCGGGGAGCTGTTTTTT
TRBV9	TRBD1	.	TRBJ1-2	CASSSGQGSQDGYTF	TGTGCCAGCAGCTCCGGACAGGGGAGTCAAGATGGCTACACCTTC
TRBV29-1	TRBD1	many	TRBJ1-4	CSVQLTGHGEKLFF	TGCAGCGTACAATTGACAGGGCACGGTGAAAAACTGTTTTTT
TRBV6-5	.	many	TRBJ1-2	CASSYSIRGGYGYTF	TGTGCCAGCAGTTACTCGATCAGGGGAGGGTATGGCTACACCTTC
TRBV12-3/TRBV12-4	TRBD1	many	TRBJ1-6	CASSPHPDRGKSPLHF	TGTGCCAGCAGCCCACACCCCGACAGGGGCAAATCACCCCTCCACTTT
TRBV11-2	.	many	TRBJ1-2	CASSPSGIHGYTF	TGTGCCAGCAGCCCGAGTGGGATACATGGCTACACCTTC
TRBV20-1	.	.	TRBJ2-1	CSALPLAPPYNEQFF	TGCAGTGCTCTGCCGCTAGCACCGCCCTACAATGAGCAGTTCTTC
TRBV3-1	TRBD1	many	TRBJ2-3	CASSYGQGLRTDTQYF	TGTGCCAGCAGCTACGGACAGGGACTTCGAACAGATACGCAGTATTTT
TRBV7-2	.	.	TRBJ1-2	CASRADSSRGYTF	TGTGCCAGCAGGGCAGACTCCTCTAGGGGCTACACCTTC
TRBV20-1	.	few	TRBJ1-1	CSASKGADEAFF	TGCAGTGCTAGTAAAGGGGCCGATGAAGCTTTCTTT
TRBV6-2/TRBV6-3	.	many	TRBJ2-7	CASSYTTEQYF	TGTGCCAGCAGCTATACTACCGAGCAGTACTTC
TRBV7-9	.	few	TRBJ1-4	CASSLDTYEKLFF	TGTGCCAGCAGCCTTGACACCTATGAAAAACTGTTTTTT